These 32 T cell receptor beta chains originate from one sample sequenced in a study of identical twins. One entry per CDR3 protein results from TCRdb running MiXCR on the 5' RACE reads. The data show roughly 630,000 distinct CDR3 sequences, just over 7% seen once. The data also belong to a second study, concerning yellow fever vaccine responses in identical twins.

The specimen sequenced was PBMCs. The source of these receptors is a woman aged 18-30 years in good health.

Only a few counts were recorded for this clonotype. The rearrangement joins TRBV6-1 to TRBJ1-1, with 7 bases matching TRBD1. After removal of 6 bases from V and 3 bases from J, the junction contained 13 bases not matched to a gene. The CDR3 sequence is 16 residues long. From germline, CDR1 is MNHNS and CDR2 SASEGT. In DNA, the CDR3 is TGTGCCAGCAGACGGAGGGGAGACAGGGAGGACACTGAAGCTTTCTTT. It codes for CASRRRGDREDTEAFF.

The table lists this clonotype with a few counts. The CDR3 here is CASSSQTSGTDTQYF. CDR3 DNA: TGTGCCAGCAGCTCCCAGACTAGCGGCACAGATACGCAGTATTTT. The gene calls are TRBV7-9 and TRBJ2-3, with 8 positions matching TRBD2. Germline V gene lookup returns CDR1 SEHNR and CDR2 FQNEAQ (reference sequence). The CDR3 is made up of 15 amino acids. The J segment lost 1 base and the V segment lost 4 bases, leaving 4 bases of the junction unmatched.

This clonotype was picked up a small number of times. The chain combines TRBV4-1 with TRBJ1-1; D is perhaps TRBD1 (5 bases). The CDR3 has 14 amino acids. Trimming stripped 3 bases from V and 3 bases from J, with 11 bases between. CDR1 and CDR2 from the germline V gene are MGHRA and YSYEKL. The CDR3 nucleotides are TGCGCCAGCAGCCAGAGGGGCGACGACACTGAAGCTTTCTTT. It encodes CASSQRGDDTEAFF.

In this sample, this clonotype turned up a few times. The chain is built from TRBV19 and TRBJ2-1; possibly TRBD2 for D (5 bases). Trimming shortened V by 0 bases and J by 4 bases, and 13 bases separated the two germline ends. There are 16 residues in the CDR3. Germline values: CDR1 LNHDA, CDR2 SQIVND (reference sequence). The CDR3 sequence is CASSIDSGGLYNEQFF. The CDR3 DNA sequence: TGTGCCAGTAGTATAGACTCGGGCGGGCTATACAATGAGCAGTTCTTC.

This clonotype was found many times. The chain recombines TRBV6-1 with TRBJ1-2; perhaps TRBD1 as D (6 bases). V was cut by 5 bases and J by 4 bases, with 14 bases left in between. CDR1 MNHNS and CDR2 SASEGT come from the germline V gene. CDR3 length equals 14 residues. The CDR3 region has the DNA TGTGCCAGCAGTCCTTCCGGGACAATCTATGGCTACACCTTC. As protein: CASSPSGTIYGYTF.

The chain has TRBV2 and TRBJ2-3; TRBD2 matches at 10 bases. In germline, CDR1 is SNHLY, CDR2 FYNNEI. V dropped 6 bases and J dropped 4; count of bases not matched to a gene: 13. The CDR3 covers 17 residues. CDR3 in amino acids: CASRMGLAGGAADTQYF. DNA for the CDR3: TGTGCCAGCAGGATGGGCTTAGCGGGGGGCGCCGCAGATACGCAGTATTTT.

The V and J genes are TRBV7-9 and TRBJ2-1; 13 bases map to TRBD2. Germline CDR1 SEHNR, CDR2 FQNEAQ (reference sequence). This CDR3 has 16 amino acids. V lost 3 bases, J lost 5 bases, and 4 bases stayed unmatched. DNA for the CDR3: TGTGCCAGCAGCTTCCCCGGGACTAGCGGGAACAATGAGCAGTTCTTC. Translation gives CASSFPGTSGNNEQFF. The whole variable domain, remainder taken from reference TRBV7-9 and TRBJ2-1, is DTGVSQNPRHKITKRGQNVTFRCDPISEHNRLYWYRQTLGQGPEFLTYFQNEAQLEKSRLLSDRFSAERPKGSFSTLEIQRTEQGDSAMYLCASSFPGTSGNNEQFFGPGTRLTVL.

A few counts support this clonotype. The chain employs TRBV5-1 and TRBJ1-2; a possible D gene is TRBD1 (6 bases). The CDR3 runs to 15 residues. The V gene's germline CDR1 is SGHRS and CDR2 YFSETQ. The ends were cut back, 0 bases at V and 4 bases at J, with 13 bases in the middle. The CDR3: CASSLDTGTIYGYTF. For the CDR3, the DNA is TGCGCCAGCAGCTTGGACACCGGGACAATCTATGGCTACACCTTC.

This clonotype was seen ten or more times. The genes are TRBV11-3 and TRBJ2-1; possibly TRBD1 or TRBD2 for D (6 bases each). This CDR3 is built from 14 residues. The V gene's germline CDR1 is SGHNT and CDR2 YENEEA. Trimming took off 1 base at V and 7 bases at J, with 11 bases between the two ends. In DNA, the CDR3 is TGTGCCAGCAGCTTAGTGGGGGGCGGTAATGAGCAGTTCTTC. Protein sequence: CASSLVGGGNEQFF.

This clonotype was counted a few times. The J gene is TRBJ2-3, the V gene TRBV29-1; D is perhaps TRBD1 (5 bases). Trimming removed 6 bases at V and 2 bases at J, with 9 bases between. CDR1 and CDR2 from the germline V gene are SQVTM and ANQGSEA. The CDR3 extends over 12 amino acids. For the CDR3, the DNA is TGCAGCGTGCGACAGCACACAGATACGCAGTATTTT. Its translation: CSVRQHTDTQYF.

A few counts support this clonotype. The chain couples TRBV5-6 to TRBJ2-2; D is unclear. Trimming cost V 4 bases and J 7 bases, with 8 bases left between them. This CDR3 is built from 12 residues. Germline values: CDR1 SGHDT, CDR2 YYEEEE. CDR3 residues: CASSGAGGELFF. The CDR3, as DNA: TGTGCCAGCAGCGGAGCTGGCGGGGAGCTGTTTTTT.

This clonotype was seen many times. The chain couples TRBV6-1 to TRBJ1-1, with D perhaps matching TRBD1 (6 bases). V was shortened by 7 bases and J by 1 base, with 13 bases between the two germline ends. The CDR3 runs to 14 residues. Germline V gene lookup returns CDR1 MNHNS and CDR2 SASEGT. CDR3 residues: CASTTGTGNTEAFF. CDR3 in DNA: TGTGCCAGCACCACAGGGACGGGGAACACTGAAGCTTTCTTT.

The J gene is TRBJ1-5, the V gene TRBV3-1; D unclear. Germline CDR1 LGHDT, CDR2 YNNKEL (reference sequence). Trimming pared 4 bases from V and 2 bases from J, leaving 9 bases between. The CDR3 contains 14 residues. The CDR3 loop reads CASSLEAGNQPQHF. CDR3 coding DNA: TGTGCCAGCAGCCTGGAGGCTGGCAATCAGCCCCAGCATTTT.

This clonotype came up many times. The chain is built from TRBV10-3 and TRBJ1-1; 7 bases map to TRBD1. CDR1 is ENHRY and CDR2 is SYGVKD in the germline V gene. V shed 10 bases and J 1 base; nucleotides not matched to a gene: 6. The CDR3 sequence is 13 residues long. CDR3: CATTGTENTEAFF. The CDR3 nucleotides read TGTGCCACCACCGGGACAGAGAACACTGAAGCTTTCTTT.

This chain joins TRBV5-1 and TRBJ2-3; no clear D gene. Germline values: CDR1 SGHRS, CDR2 YFSETQ. V was trimmed by 2 bases and J by 2 bases, leaving 6 bases between them. The CDR3 runs 13 residues. The CDR3 DNA is TGCGCCAGCAGCTTAAGTTTCACAGATACGCAGTATTTT. Translating gives CASSLSFTDTQYF.

This clonotype was observed many times. The chain combines TRBV7-8 with TRBJ1-1; D ambiguous. This CDR3 has 15 amino acids. Germline CDR1 is SGHVS and CDR2 is FQNEAQ. The V gene lost 1 base and the J gene lost 7 bases, with 16 bases spanning the gap. The CDR3 nucleotides read TGTGCCAGCAGCTTAGTCGCCCCAGCCGGTGGTGAAGCTTTCTTT. This sequence encodes CASSLVAPAGGEAFF.

This clonotype has just a few counts. The chain employs TRBV5-1 and TRBJ2-6; 10 bases align to TRBD1. Trimming took 4 bases from V and 0 from J; bases not matched to a gene: 10. The CDR3 has 19 residues. Germline CDR1 is SGHRS and CDR2 is YFSETQ. CDR3: CASSRTGQGSSSGANVLTF. In nucleotides, the CDR3 is TGCGCCAGCAGCCGTACGGGACAGGGGTCGAGCTCTGGGGCCAACGTCCTGACTTTC.

V is TRBV2 and J is TRBJ2-3; 8 bases agree with TRBD2. This CDR3 region has 18 residues. Germline values: CDR1 SNHLY, CDR2 FYNNEI. V lost 5 bases and J lost 6; bases outside the gene matches: 19. This chain's CDR3 is CASSPRTSWAGFYDTQYF. The CDR3 DNA follows: TGTGCCAGCAGTCCCAGGACTAGCTGGGCTGGATTTTATGATACGCAGTATTTT.

This clonotype was observed many times. The chain joins TRBV6-6 to TRBJ2-1; D gene unclear. Germline V lookup: CDR1 MNHNY, CDR2 SVGAGI (reference sequence). This CDR3 is 12 amino acids long. Trimming took off 6 bases at V and 7 bases at J, with 10 bases between the two ends. The CDR3 region is CASSPPGNEQFF. The CDR3 coding sequence is TGTGCCAGCAGCCCCCCTGGGAATGAGCAGTTCTTC.

This clonotype was seen ten or more times. The gene calls are TRBV2 and TRBJ1-1; 10 bases are a match to TRBD1. V lost 8 bases, J lost 3 bases, and 6 bases stayed unmatched. There are 14 residues in the CDR3. Germline CDR1 SNHLY, CDR2 FYNNEI. CDR3 in amino acids: CASLRQGADTEAFF. CDR3 nucleotide sequence: TGTGCCAGCTTACGACAGGGGGCGGACACTGAAGCTTTCTTT.

This clonotype was picked up a small number of times. The chain has TRBV5-1 and TRBJ1-1, with TRBD1 as a possible D gene (5 bases). V was pared by 6 bases and J by 1 base, with 13 bases between. Per germline, CDR1 SGHRS and CDR2 YFSETQ. The CDR3 extends over 14 amino acids. CDR3 nucleotides: TGCGCCAGCACCCAAGGGACCGCGAACACTGAAGCTTTCTTT. Amino acids: CASTQGTANTEAFF.

The chain is built from TRBV7-6 and TRBJ2-7, with a possible D match to TRBD1 (6 bases). The CDR3 spans 14 residues. V was cut by 3 bases and J by 3 bases, with 12 bases left in between. Germline values: CDR1 SGHVS, CDR2 FNYEAQ. CDR3 loop: CASSFQDRNYEQYF. CDR3 DNA: TGTGCCAGCAGCTTCCAAGACAGGAACTACGAGCAGTACTTC. Full variable domain (missing parts from reference TRBV7-6 and TRBJ2-7): GAGVSQSPRYKVTKRGQDVALRCDPISGHVSLYWYRQALGQGPEFLTYFNYEAQQDKSGLPNDRFSAERPEGSISTLTIQRTEQRDSAMYRCASSFQDRNYEQYFGPGTRLTVT.

This clonotype was seen a few times. V and J are TRBV10-1 and TRBJ1-1; D ambiguous. Germline-derived CDR1 and CDR2 are WNHNN and SYGVQD (reference sequence). Trimming took 2 bases from V and 1 from J, leaving 11 bases between them. The CDR3 sequence is 15 residues long. The CDR3 region is CASSENAGWNTEAFF. The CDR3 nucleotides are TGCGCCAGCAGTGAGAACGCTGGGTGGAACACTGAAGCTTTCTTT.

The sample holds many counts of this clonotype. The chain combines TRBV4-1 with TRBJ2-1; D gene uncertain. Germline V gene lookup returns CDR1 MGHRA and CDR2 YSYEKL. The CDR3 extends over 13 amino acids. V was pared by 1 base and J by 7 bases, with 8 bases between. The CDR3 loop is CASSQALWNEQFF. CDR3 bases: TGCGCCAGCAGCCAAGCCCTGTGGAATGAGCAGTTCTTC.

This clonotype was observed many times. The genes are TRBV4-2 and TRBJ1-2; D is perhaps TRBD1 (6 bases). The CDR3 is made up of 13 amino acids. Germline lookup yields CDR1 LGHNA and CDR2 YNFKEQ. V lost 9 bases and J 5 bases, leaving 16 bases between the germline ends. Here the CDR3 reads CASGGADYYGYTF. In DNA, the CDR3 is TGTGCCAGTGGGGGGGCCGATTATTATGGCTACACCTTC.

The J gene is TRBJ2-1, the V gene TRBV29-1; perhaps TRBD2 as D (5 bases). CDR1 SQVTM and CDR2 ANQGSEA come from the germline V gene. Trimming removed 3 bases at V and 0 bases at J, with 9 bases between. This CDR3 has 14 amino acids. This CDR3 reads CSVERDGSYNEQFF. The CDR3 bases are TGCAGCGTTGAGAGGGATGGCTCCTACAATGAGCAGTTCTTC.

This clonotype has ten or more counts. The chain employs TRBV20-1 and TRBJ2-5; TRBD1 is a possible D gene (6 bases). Trimming shortened V by 6 bases and J by 5 bases, and 13 bases separated the two germline ends. Germline CDR1 reads DFQATT; CDR2 reads SNEGSKA (reference sequence). The CDR3 contains 12 residues. The CDR3 DNA is TGCAGTGCAGAATACAGGGAGGAGACCCAGTACTTC. It specifies CSAEYREETQYF.

This clonotype has only a few counts. This chain joins TRBV12-3 or TRBV12-4 and TRBJ2-7, with D perhaps TRBD1 (6 bases). The CDR3 is 13 amino acids. With 7 bases removed from V and 6 bases from J, the gap between germline ends came to 16 bases. For the CDR3, the DNA is TGTGCCAGCACCCCCAAAAACAGGGCCGAGCAGTACTTC. This codes for CASTPKNRAEQYF.

This clonotype was seen only a few times. The rearrangement uses TRBV7-9 and TRBJ2-2; D is uncertain. The CDR3 spans 12 residues. V was pared by 3 bases and J by 7 bases, with 6 bases between. From germline, CDR1 is SEHNR and CDR2 FQNEAQ (reference sequence). The DNA for the CDR3 is TGTGCCAGCAGCTTCTTTGGCGGGGAGCTGTTTTTT. Translation gives CASSFFGGELFF.

This clonotype was observed many times. The rearrangement links TRBV4-1 to TRBJ2-5, with 9 bases that match TRBD1. Germline CDR1 MGHRA, CDR2 YSYEKL. CDR3 length: 15 amino acids. With V trimmed by 2 bases and J by 3 bases, 4 bases remained unmatched. The CDR3 protein is CASSQRTGGEETQYF. The CDR3 DNA reads as TGCGCCAGCAGCCAAAGAACAGGGGGCGAAGAGACCCAGTACTTC.

This clonotype showed up just a few times. The chain carries TRBV11-1 and TRBJ2-1; D ambiguous. The V end lost 2 bases, the J end lost 8 bases, and 13 bases lay between the germline ends. The length of the CDR3 is 14 residues. Germline CDR1 reads SGHAT; CDR2 reads FQDESV (reference sequence). The CDR3 DNA reads TGTGCCAGCAGCTTAAGGGTAGTCTTGGATGAGCAGTTCTTC. Translating gives CASSLRVVLDEQFF. Full variable domain (rest looked up from reference TRBV11-1 and TRBJ2-1): EAEVAQSPRYKITEKSQAVAFWCDPISGHATLYWYRQILGQGPELLVQFQDESVVDDSQLPKDRFSAERLKGVDSTLKIQPAELGDSAMYLCASSLRVVLDEQFFGPGTRLTVL.

The rearrangement links TRBV29-1 to TRBJ2-7; 11 bases map to TRBD2. There are 15 residues in the CDR3. The germline V gene encodes CDR1 SQVTM and CDR2 ANQGSEA. V was clipped by 3 bases and J by 0 bases; unmatched bases: 4. For the CDR3, the DNA is TGCAGCGTTGACCGCGGGACTAGCGGCTCCTACGAGCAGTACTTC. Its translation: CSVDRGTSGSYEQYF.